This entry lists 24 T cell receptor beta chains sequenced from one sample in a study of blood T cell repertoires in COVID-19. This table comes from immunoSEQ multiplex PCR, and its TCRdb copy is limited to in-frame clones, with some not included. The sample contains around 100,000 clones, about 85% of which appear only once. Sequencing was carried out using peripheral blood. These receptor sequences come from a human donor in a cohort sampled during active COVID-19.

The chain links TRBV18 to TRBJ2-7; 10 bases match TRBD2. The V gene end was trimmed by 1 base and the J gene end by 5 bases; junction bases not matched to a gene: 5. The CDR3 length is 15 residues. Germline V gene lookup returns CDR1 KGHSH and CDR2 LQKENI. CDR3 protein: CASSPRLAGVDEQYF. Written as DNA, the CDR3 is TGTGCCAGCTCACCACGGCTAGCGGGAGTTGACGAGCAGTACTTC.

CDR3 amino acids: CASKSSGGSYEQYF. Written as DNA, the CDR3 is TGTGCCAGCAAATCTAGCGGAGGCTCCTACGAGCAGTACTTC. This chain connects TRBV2 to TRBJ2-7, with 7 bases that match TRBD2. The CDR3 has 14 amino acids. The germline CDR1 and CDR2 sequences are SNHLY and FYNNEI. The V gene end was trimmed by 7 bases and the J gene end by 0 bases; junction bases not matched to a gene: 6.

The V gene is TRBV9, the J gene TRBJ2-1; the match to TRBD1 covers 7 bases. With V trimmed by 7 bases and J by 14 bases, 9 bases remained unmatched. The CDR3 contains 11 residues. The germline V gene has CDR1 SGDLS and CDR2 YYNGEE. CDR3 protein: CASGRDSGEFF. The CDR3 region has the DNA TGTGCCAGCGGCCGGGACAGTGGGGAGTTCTTC.

As for this clone: One end of the junction does not line up with germline, which may come from a read error. This chain uses TRBV11-2 with TRBJ2-1, with D possibly matching TRBD2 (5 bases). This CDR3 has 12 amino acids. The germline CDR1 and CDR2 sequences are SGHAT and FQNNGV. The CDR3 region is CASSLEGVDWVF. In DNA form, the CDR3 reads TGTGCCAGCAGCTTAGAGGGAGTAGACTGGGTCTTC.

The V gene is TRBV19, the J gene TRBJ1-1; 8 positions match TRBD1. The V gene end was trimmed by 5 bases and the J gene end by 2 bases; junction bases not matched to a gene: 10. Germline loops: CDR1 LNHDA, CDR2 SQIVND (reference sequence). The CDR3 is 16 amino acids. The chain's CDR3 is CASSFSGQVINTEAFF. In DNA form, the CDR3 reads TGTGCCAGTAGTTTCTCGGGACAGGTGATCAACACTGAAGCTTTCTTT.

The chain combines TRBV7-2 with TRBJ2-2, with TRBD2 matching over 12 bases. From germline, CDR1 is SGHTA and CDR2 FQGNSA. Germline trimming cut 1 base from V and 6 bases from J; bases unmatched to any gene: 3. This CDR3 has 16 amino acids. The CDR3 region has the DNA TGTGCCAGCAGCTTAGTGGCTAGCGGGGGGGCCGGGGAGCTGTTTTTT. It translates to CASSLVASGGAGELFF.

This chain connects TRBV5-1 to TRBJ2-7, with 10 bases matching TRBD2. Germline-derived CDR1 and CDR2 are SGHRS and YFSETQ. The CDR3 covers 14 residues. V lost 4 bases and J lost 6; bases outside the gene matches: 7. The CDR3 protein is CASSTLAGDGEQYF. Here the CDR3 DNA reads TGCGCCAGCAGCACCCTAGCGGGAGATGGCGAGCAGTACTTC.

CDR3 amino acids: CASSYVGGGYTF. CDR3 coding DNA: TGTGCCAGCAGTTACGTAGGGGGAGGCTACACCTTC. This chain uses TRBV6-5 with TRBJ1-2; TRBD1 might be the D (6 bases). CDR1 MNHEY and CDR2 SVGAGI come from the germline V gene. Deletions cut 2 bases from V and 8 bases from J, with 9 bases between. This CDR3 is built from 12 residues.

The V gene is TRBV7-2, the J gene TRBJ2-7; tentative D call: TRBD1 (6 bases). The CDR3 totals 13 residues. Per germline, CDR1 SGHTA and CDR2 FQGNSA. Trimming took off 4 bases at V and 3 bases at J, with 10 bases between the two ends. Here the CDR3 DNA reads TGTGCCAGCAGCTCACGGACAGACTACGAGCAGTACTTC. Translation: CASSSRTDYEQYF.

This chain connects TRBV30 to TRBJ2-7; 13 bases fit TRBD2. J gave up 0 bases and V 7 bases, and 6 bases lay outside the gene matches. From germline, CDR1 is GTSNPN and CDR2 SVGIG (reference sequence). This CDR3 spans 15 amino acids. The CDR3 sequence is CAFGTSGAISYEQYF. The CDR3 DNA is TGTGCCTTCGGGACTAGCGGGGCTATCTCCTACGAGCAGTACTTC. Full variable domain (outside the CDR3, taken from reference TRBV30 and TRBJ2-7): SQTIHQWPATLVQPVGSPLSLECTVEGTSNPNLYWYRQAAGRGLQLLFYSVGIGQISSEVPQNLSASRPQDRQFILSSKKLLLSDSGFYLCAFGTSGAISYEQYFGPGTRLTVT.

The chain employs TRBV18 and TRBJ2-2; TRBD2 agrees at 7 bases. CDR1 KGHSH and CDR2 LQKENI come from the germline V gene. The CDR3 sequence is 15 residues long. The trim removed 5 bases at V and 1 base at J, leaving 4 bases unmatched. This chain's CDR3 is CASSAGRQNTGELFF. The CDR3 nucleotides are TGTGCCAGCTCAGCCGGGAGGCAGAACACCGGGGAGCTGTTTTTT.

The chain uses TRBV11-2 and TRBJ1-5, with no clear D. The V end was cut by 5 bases, the J end by 4 bases, with 12 bases between. This CDR3 has 14 amino acids. In germline, CDR1 is SGHAT, CDR2 FQNNGV. The CDR3: CASSVGNINQPQHF. Here the CDR3 DNA reads TGTGCCAGCAGCGTTGGCAACATTAATCAGCCCCAGCATTTT.

This clone appeared a few times. Other DNA variants within this sample encode the same CDR3. DNA for the CDR3: TGTGCCAGTCGGGAGAGCTCCTACAATGAGCAGTTCTTC. Amino acids: CASRESSYNEQFF. The chain combines TRBV2 with TRBJ2-1; D perhaps matches TRBD2 (6 bases). Germline CDR1 SNHLY, CDR2 FYNNEI. V lost 9 bases to trimming and J lost 0 bases, with 9 bases between them. The CDR3 has 13 residues.

This sequence joins TRBV10-3 and TRBJ2-7, with D possibly being TRBD2 (5 bases). The CDR3 is 13 amino acids. Germline values: CDR1 ENHRY, CDR2 SYGVKD. V lost 0 bases, J lost 5 bases, and 8 bases lay in between. The CDR3 region is CAISESEVHEQYF. Here the CDR3 DNA reads TGTGCCATCAGTGAGTCGGAGGTTCACGAGCAGTACTTC.

Here the CDR3 reads CASSVAGTAYGYTF. CDR3 sequence (DNA): TGTGCCAGCAGCGTAGCTGGGACAGCTTATGGCTACACCTTC. The genes are TRBV9 and TRBJ1-2, with 7 bases lining up with TRBD1. This CDR3 spans 14 amino acids. Germline lookup yields CDR1 SGDLS and CDR2 YYNGEE. The trim removed 0 bases at V and 5 bases at J, leaving 4 bases unmatched.

This clone was detected once. The chain couples TRBV16 to TRBJ2-7, with 14 bases matching TRBD2. Germline trimming cut 7 bases from V and 7 bases from J; bases unmatched to any gene: 6. Germline CDR1 KGHSY, CDR2 FQNENV. This CDR3 is 14 amino acids long. In DNA, the CDR3 is TGTGCCAGCACCGGGACTAGCGGGAGCAGGGAGCAGTACTTC. Translating it yields CASTGTSGSREQYF.

The rearrangement joins TRBV11-3 to TRBJ2-7; TRBD2 matches 12 bases. The germline gives CDR1 SGHNT, CDR2 YENEEA. J was trimmed by 5 bases and V by 5 bases; bases with no gene match: 10. The CDR3 consists of 16 residues. CDR3 amino acids: CASSPGLAGFGDEQYF. The CDR3 bases are TGTGCCAGCAGCCCCGGACTAGCGGGGTTCGGGGACGAGCAGTACTTC.

V usage is TRBV11-2 and J usage is TRBJ2-1; 10 bases agree with TRBD2. CDR1 and CDR2 from the germline V gene are SGHAT and FQNNGV. This CDR3 is built from 16 residues. V shed 1 base, J shed 6 bases, and the junction held 6 bases outside the gene matches. CDR3 DNA sequence: TGTGCCAGCAGCTTAGGGCTAGCGGGAGCAGGCAATGAGCAGTTCTTC. The encoded protein is CASSLGLAGAGNEQFF.

The chain employs TRBV27 and TRBJ2-3; D is unresolved. CDR3 length: 13 residues. V lost 3 bases and J 6 bases, leaving 10 bases between the germline ends. Looked up from germline, CDR1 is MNHEY and CDR2 is SMNVEV (reference sequence). CDR3 region: CASSLLLPDTQYF. The CDR3 DNA follows: TGTGCCAGCAGTTTGTTACTCCCGGATACGCAGTATTTT.

V gene TRBV29-1 combines with J gene TRBJ2-7; 9 nucleotides match TRBD1. The CDR3 spans 12 residues. The V gene end was trimmed by 6 bases and the J gene end by 3 bases; junction bases not matched to a gene: 3. Per germline, CDR1 SQVTM and CDR2 ANQGSEA. This CDR3 is CSVGQGNYEQYF. CDR3 DNA: TGCAGCGTCGGACAGGGGAACTACGAGCAGTACTTC.

The chain links TRBV6-6 to TRBJ2-3; 8 nucleotides align to TRBD1. V lost 4 bases to trimming and J lost 6 bases; unmatched junction nucleotides: 6. The CDR3 has 14 amino acids. Germline V CDR1 and CDR2: MNHNY, SVGAGI (reference sequence). The DNA for the CDR3 is TGTGCCAGCAGTTTATCCTACAGGGGGGATACGCAGTATTTT. Its translation: CASSLSYRGDTQYF.

The V gene is TRBV2, the J gene TRBJ2-1; perhaps TRBD2 as D (6 bases). The CDR3 has 12 residues. Germline V gene sequence: CDR1 SNHLY, CDR2 FYNNEI. Trimming took off 7 bases at V and 9 bases at J, with 13 bases between the two ends. The CDR3 protein is CASTGTEGEQFF. The DNA for the CDR3 is TGTGCCAGCACCGGGACTGAGGGTGAGCAGTTCTTC.

The gene calls are TRBV7-9 and TRBJ2-1; TRBD1 aligns across 9 bases. V was clipped by 5 bases and J by 8 bases; unmatched bases: 10. The CDR3 runs 15 residues. CDR1 is SEHNR, CDR2 FQNEAQ, per germline (reference sequence). CDR3 nucleotide sequence: TGTGCCAGCAGCCGGGGACAGGGTAATAGCGATGAGCAGTTCTTC. Translated: CASSRGQGNSDEQFF.

This chain links TRBV19 with TRBJ1-1; D possibly corresponds to TRBD1 (5 bases). V lost 2 bases to trimming and J lost 5 bases, with 15 bases between them. Germline V gene data show CDR1 as LNHDA and CDR2 as SQIVND (reference sequence). The CDR3 covers 15 residues. The CDR3 loop reads CASSILGRGGTEAFF. Here the CDR3 DNA reads TGTGCCAGTAGTATACTAGGACGGGGGGGTACTGAAGCTTTCTTT.